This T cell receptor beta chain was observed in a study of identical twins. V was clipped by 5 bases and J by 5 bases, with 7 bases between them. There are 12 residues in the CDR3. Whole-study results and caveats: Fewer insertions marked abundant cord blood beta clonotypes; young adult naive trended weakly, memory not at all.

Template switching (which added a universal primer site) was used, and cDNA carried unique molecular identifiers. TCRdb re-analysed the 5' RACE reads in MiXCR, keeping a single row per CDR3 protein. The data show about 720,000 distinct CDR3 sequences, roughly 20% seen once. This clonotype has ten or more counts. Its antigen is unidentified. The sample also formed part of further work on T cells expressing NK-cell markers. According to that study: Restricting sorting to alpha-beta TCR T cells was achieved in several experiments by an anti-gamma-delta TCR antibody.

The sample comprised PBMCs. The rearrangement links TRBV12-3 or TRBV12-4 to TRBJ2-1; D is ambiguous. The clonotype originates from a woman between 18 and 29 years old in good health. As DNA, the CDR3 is TGTGCCAGCAGTCTCCGAGACAATGAGCAGTTCTTC. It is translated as CASSLRDNEQFF.